The 5 T cell receptor beta chains below all came from one sample that was sequenced in a study of shared clonotypes between healthy human individuals. The table came from immunoSEQ multiplex PCR; TCRdb's copy has only in-frame clones and leaves some out. The sample has some 1,400,000 clones; approximately 96% are singletons. Sequencing was carried out using naive CD4+ T cells sorted from blood. Regarding subset: CD45RA+ positively selected. The receptors derive from a man in his thirties or forties in good health.

V usage is TRBV29-1 and J usage is TRBJ2-3; TRBD2 is a possible D gene (6 bases). The CDR3 is 13 residues long. Trimming pared 3 bases from V and 2 bases from J, leaving 9 bases between. CDR1 is SQVTM, CDR2 ANQGSEA, per germline. DNA for the CDR3: TGCAGCGTTGACTGGGACTTCACAGATACGCAGTATTTT. Amino acids: CSVDWDFTDTQYF.

This clone was counted once. The gene calls are TRBV11-2 and TRBJ2-1; D gene ambiguous. The V end was cut by 5 bases, the J end by 5 bases, with 13 bases between. The germline V gene encodes CDR1 SGHAT and CDR2 FQNNGV. CDR3 length equals 14 residues. The chain's CDR3 is CASSPRAKNNEQFF. Written as DNA, the CDR3 is TGTGCCAGCAGCCCAAGGGCCAAGAACAATGAGCAGTTCTTC.

CDR3 residues: CASSTRGAGGVQSSYNEQFF. The CDR3 bases are TGTGCCAGCAGCACACGTGGTGCAGGGGGCGTCCAGAGCTCCTACAATGAGCAGTTCTTC. The J gene is TRBJ2-1, the V gene TRBV9, with TRBD1 identical over 8 bases. The CDR3 sequence is 20 residues long. V lost 4 bases to trimming and J lost 0 bases; unmatched junction nucleotides: 18. CDR1 SGDLS and CDR2 YYNGEE come from the germline V gene.

This chain connects TRBV6-5 to TRBJ1-6; 7 positions match TRBD1. Germline assignment: CDR1 MNHEY and CDR2 SVGAGI. Trimming at V came to 6 bases and at J to 7 bases, leaving 3 bases not matched to a gene. This CDR3 has 13 residues. The DNA for the CDR3 is TGTGCCAGCAGCCGACAGGGAAATTCACCCCTCCACTTT. It translates to CASSRQGNSPLHF.

The chain recombines TRBV5-1 with TRBJ2-7; D possibly corresponds to TRBD1 (6 bases). V shed 3 bases and J shed 0 bases, with 25 bases lying between them. The CDR3 consists of 19 residues. Germline V gene sequence: CDR1 SGHRS, CDR2 YFSETQ. CDR3 in amino acids: CASSSLVVTGRISSYEQYF. In nucleotides, the CDR3 is TGCGCCAGCAGCTCCCTGGTGGTGACAGGACGAATAAGCTCCTACGAGCAGTACTTC.